The rows below give T cell receptor beta chains drawn from one sample of a study of T cell repertoires in cytomegalovirus infection. Each CDR3 protein is one row after TCRdb ran MiXCR on the reads. The data contain more than 250,000 distinct CDR3 sequences, approximately 25% of them singletons. The antigens these receptors bind are not known. Material: cultured PBMCs, obtained from culture after CMV antigen stimulation. The receptors originated from a human donor in good health (CMV status not recorded). Some clones in this sample may be carry-over from other donors' samples. CDR3s include the opening cysteine and the closing phenylalanine or tryptophan. The D gene is left open where the match is weak. Some rows mark clone size as missing; the rest say once, few, many or name a class of expanded clone.

clone size	J gene	CDR3 length	V gene	D gene	CDR3 DNA	CDR3 protein
few	TRBJ2-5	14	TRBV7-9	TRBD1	TGTGCCAGCAGCTTGACACAGGGGCAGGAGACCCAGTACTTC	CASSLTQGQETQYF
few	TRBJ1-5	14	TRBV6-6	.	TGTGCCAGCAGTTACTCGAATAGGAATCAGCCCCAGCATTTT	CASSYSNRNQPQHF
many	TRBJ2-4	14	TRBV20-1	TRBD2	TGCAGTCCTAGCGGGAACATAGCCAAAAACATTCAGTACTTC	CSPSGNIAKNIQYF
.	TRBJ1-6	14	TRBV20-1	.	TGCAGTGCCCAAGGTGGCCTTTATAATTCACCCCTCCACTTT	CSAQGGLYNSPLHF
few	TRBJ2-5	17	TRBV20-1	TRBD2	TGCAGTGCTAGTCGGCTAGCGGGAGGGCAGGACCGGGAGACCCAGTACTTC	CSASRLAGGQDRETQYF
.	TRBJ2-2	18	TRBV4-1	TRBD2	TGCGCCAGCAGCAGTCAAGCGGGAGGGCCAGCCACCACAGGGGAGCTGTTTTTT	CASSSQAGGPATTGELFF
.	TRBJ1-1	15	TRBV19	TRBD1	TGTGCCAGTAGTATAGTTGGGCAGGGGGTCACTGAAGCTTTCTTT	CASSIVGQGVTEAFF
.	TRBJ2-1	16	TRBV6-2/TRBV6-3	TRBD2	TGTGCCAGCAGTTGGGGACTAGTCGCTGTCGGCAATGAGCAGTTCTTC	CASSWGLVAVGNEQFF
many	TRBJ2-3	18	TRBV11-3	TRBD2	TGTGCCAGCAGCTTAGGTTCACTAGCGCTGTCTAGCACAGATACGCAGTATTTT	CASSLGSLALSSTDTQYF
many	TRBJ2-1	14	TRBV7-2	.	TGTGCCAGCAGCCCAGGGCTAGCGTACAATGAGCAGTTCTTC	CASSPGLAYNEQFF
.	TRBJ2-5	15	TRBV30	.	TGTGCCTGGAGCCCCCAAGGGTACAGGGTAGAGACCCAGTACTTC	CAWSPQGYRVETQYF